The T cell receptor (beta chain) under discussion was sequenced for a study of blood T cell repertoires in COVID-19. Study-level information: Samples of COVID-19 (acute and convalescent) were obtained from the United States, Italy and Spain. PBMCs, B-cell-depleted T cells, or T cells provided the cDNA or gDNA that made up the material.

CDR1 SGHTA and CDR2 FQGNSA come from the germline V gene. The CDR3 sequence is 15 residues long. Trimming cost V 2 bases and J 2 bases, with 9 bases left between them. Per the original methods: Estimation of nucleated cell counts was performed using reference gene primer amplification. Clones were sequenced by immunoSEQ multiplex PCR, and TCRdb holds only the in-frame ones, with some missing. That table supplies the V and J calls and clone size; D and trimming were determined from the DNA. This sample has roughly 300,000 clones, with about 76% found just once. A few counts support this clone. The J gene is TRBJ2-2, the V gene TRBV7-2; TRBD1 is a possible D gene (5 bases). The source of this sequence is a woman aged 55-69 years with active or convalescent COVID-19. The material sequenced was peripheral blood. CDR3 amino acids: CASSLMGPNTGELFF. The DNA for the CDR3 is TGTGCCAGCAGCTTAATGGGGCCCAACACCGGGGAGCTGTTTTTT.